The table lists the clone carrying this TCR beta chain with a few counts. The data were obtained in a study of patients and donors after allogeneic stem cell transplantation. TCRdb recomputed calls from the RT-PCR reads with MiXCR, one row per CDR3 protein. The sample holds some 160,000 distinct CDR3 sequences, about 24% seen once. The germline CDR1 and CDR2 sequences are SQVTM and ANQGSEA. V lost 7 bases and J 5 bases, leaving 15 bases between the germline ends. The length of the CDR3 is 13 residues. The receptor comes from a human donor who was either an allogeneic HSCT recipient or a stem cell or donor lymphocyte infusion donor (not recorded which). It is not recorded whose cells these are; they may come from a transplant donor. Material for sequencing was blood, either unsorted or a sorted T cell fraction (not recorded which). This sequence joins TRBV29-1 and TRBJ2-1; no definite D call. The CDR3 coding sequence is TGCAGCGGATGGCTCGGACGCGACAATGAGCAGTTCTTC. This codes for CSGWLGRDNEQFF.